The 8 T cell receptor beta chains below all came from one sample that was sequenced in a study of T cell responses to AZD1222 COVID-19 vaccine. Repertoires were generated with immunoSEQ multiplex PCR, while TCRdb's copy carries only in-frame clones and drops some. This table holds approximately 200,000 clones, around 88% found once. The input for sequencing was peripheral blood, taken on day 0 of AZD1222 vaccination. These TCRs come from an adult in good health.

V is TRBV9 and J is TRBJ2-7; perhaps TRBD1 as D (6 bases). This CDR3 contains 15 residues. CDR1 and CDR2 (germline): SGDLS, YYNGEE. The ends were cut back, 4 bases at V and 2 bases at J, with 16 bases in the middle. In DNA, the CDR3 is TGTGCCAGCAGCACCATTGGGGGCCCACCCTACGAGCAGTACTTC. Translated, it gives CASSTIGGPPYEQYF.

V is TRBV5-1 and J is TRBJ1-4; D uncertain. V was pared by 0 bases and J by 4 bases, with 7 bases between. Germline assignment: CDR1 SGHRS and CDR2 YFSETQ. The length of the CDR3 is 14 residues. DNA of the CDR3: TGCGCCAGCAGCTTGGGACGGCTTAATGAAAAACTGTTTTTT. It encodes CASSLGRLNEKLFF.

The chain couples TRBV10-2 to TRBJ2-2, with D perhaps TRBD1 or TRBD2 (5 bases each). Germline lookup yields CDR1 WSHSY and CDR2 SAAADI. This CDR3 has 15 residues. With 6 bases removed from V and 0 bases from J, the gap between germline ends came to 11 bases. The CDR3 region has the DNA TGCGCCAGCAGCTGGGACCCTCCGAACACCGGGGAGCTGTTTTTT. Translating gives CASSWDPPNTGELFF.

The CDR3 region has the DNA TGTGCCAGCAGCCAAGATGGCGGAGCTGAAGCTTTCTTT. This gives the protein CASSQDGGAEAFF. The chain links TRBV4-2 to TRBJ1-1; D is ambiguous. V lost 0 bases and J 6 bases, leaving 8 bases between the germline ends. The CDR3 is made up of 13 amino acids. From germline, CDR1 is LGHNA and CDR2 YNFKEQ.

The rearrangement joins TRBV6-5 to TRBJ1-5; possible D gene TRBD1, 5 bases. V gave up 7 bases and J gave up 6 bases, with 16 bases separating them. Germline CDR1 MNHEY, CDR2 SVGAGI. This CDR3 contains 14 residues. CDR3 DNA sequence: TGTGCCAGCATTCCGGGGGATTTGAGTCAGCCCCAGCATTTT. This encodes CASIPGDLSQPQHF.

The sample holds a few counts of this clone. At one boundary the junction diverges from the germline segment, which might be a read error. The rearrangement links TRBV4-1 to TRBJ2-3; D is perhaps TRBD2 (5 bases). This CDR3 is 16 amino acids long. Germline V gene sequence: CDR1 MGHRA, CDR2 YSYEKL. CDR3 DNA: TGCGCCAGCAGCAAAGAGGTCGGGGTCAGGACAGATACGCAGTATTTT. Its protein product is CASSKEVGVRTDTQYF.

The chain carries TRBV6-5 and TRBJ1-2; 8 nucleotides match TRBD1. V dropped 0 bases and J dropped 8; count of bases not matched to a gene: 11. Germline CDR1 and CDR2: MNHEY and SVGAGI. CDR3 size: 16 residues. The CDR3 DNA reads as TGTGCCAGCAGTTACTCGAACCAGGGGGCGCGCGGGGGCTACACCTTC. This encodes CASSYSNQGARGGYTF.

This clone was seen a single time. CDR3 region: CASSNAPEVGELFF. The CDR3 region has the DNA TGTGCCAGCAGCAACGCCCCGGAGGTGGGGGAGCTGTTTTTT. The chain joins TRBV4-2 to TRBJ2-2; possible D gene TRBD2, 5 bases. The V gene's germline CDR1 is LGHNA and CDR2 YNFKEQ. This CDR3 is 14 amino acids long. The germline V and J ends were trimmed by 5 bases and 8 bases, with 15 bases remaining between them.